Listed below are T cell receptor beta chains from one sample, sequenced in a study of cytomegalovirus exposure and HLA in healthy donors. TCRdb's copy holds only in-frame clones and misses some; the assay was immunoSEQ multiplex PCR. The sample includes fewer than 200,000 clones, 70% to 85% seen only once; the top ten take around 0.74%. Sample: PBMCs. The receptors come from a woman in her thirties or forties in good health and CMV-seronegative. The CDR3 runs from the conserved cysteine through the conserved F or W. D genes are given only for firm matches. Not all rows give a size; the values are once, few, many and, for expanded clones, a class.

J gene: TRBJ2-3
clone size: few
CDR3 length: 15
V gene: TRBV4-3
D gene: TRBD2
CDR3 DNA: TGCGCCAGCAGCCGGACTAGCGGGAACACAGATACGCAGTATTTT
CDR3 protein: CASSRTSGNTDTQYF

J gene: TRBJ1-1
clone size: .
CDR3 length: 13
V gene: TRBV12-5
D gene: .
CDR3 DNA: TGTGCTAGTGGTTTGGCTCCAGGGGCTGAAGCTTTCTTT
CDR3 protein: CASGLAPGAEAFF

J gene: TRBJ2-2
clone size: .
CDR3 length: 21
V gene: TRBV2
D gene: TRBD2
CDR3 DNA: TGTGCCAGCAGGGAACCGTTCGGGACTAGCGGGACCCTGAACAGCCCCGGGGAGCTGTTTTTT
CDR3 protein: CASREPFGTSGTLNSPGELFF

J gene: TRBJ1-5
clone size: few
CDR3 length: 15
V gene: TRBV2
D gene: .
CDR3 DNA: TGTGCCAGCAACTCCGACGGACTTCAAACCCAGCCCCAGCATTTT
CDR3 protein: CASNSDGLQTQPQHF

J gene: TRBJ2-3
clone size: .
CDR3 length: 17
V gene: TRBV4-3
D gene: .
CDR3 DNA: TGCGCCAGCAGCCAAGAAAGGTCAGTAGCGAAGACAGATACGCAGTATTTT
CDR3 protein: CASSQERSVAKTDTQYF

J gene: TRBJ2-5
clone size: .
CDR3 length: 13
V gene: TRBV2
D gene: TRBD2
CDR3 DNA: TGTGCCCGCTCGGCTAGCGGCCAAGAGACCCAGTACTTC
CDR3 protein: CARSASGQETQYF

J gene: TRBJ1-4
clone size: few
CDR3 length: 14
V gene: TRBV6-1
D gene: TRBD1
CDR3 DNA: TGTGCCAGCACTTTCGGGACAGGGAGGGAAAAACTGTTTTTT
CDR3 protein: CASTFGTGREKLFF

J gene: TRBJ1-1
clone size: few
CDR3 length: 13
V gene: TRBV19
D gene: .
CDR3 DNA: TGTGCCAGTATTAGGACAGCGAACACTGAAGCTTTCTTT
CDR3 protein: CASIRTANTEAFF

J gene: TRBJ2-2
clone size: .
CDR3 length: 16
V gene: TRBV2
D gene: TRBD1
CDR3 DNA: TGTGCCAGCAGTGAAACAGGGGGCATAGAGACCGGGGAGCTGTTTTTT
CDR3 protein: CASSETGGIETGELFF

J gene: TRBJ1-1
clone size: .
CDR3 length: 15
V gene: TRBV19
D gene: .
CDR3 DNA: TGTGCCAGTAGTATAGATCTCGCGGCAAACACTGAAGCTTTCTTT
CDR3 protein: CASSIDLAANTEAFF

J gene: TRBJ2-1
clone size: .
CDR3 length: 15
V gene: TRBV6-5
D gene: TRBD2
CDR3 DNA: TGTGCCAGCAGCTTTACTAGCGATCCCTACAATGAGCAGTTCTTC
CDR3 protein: CASSFTSDPYNEQFF

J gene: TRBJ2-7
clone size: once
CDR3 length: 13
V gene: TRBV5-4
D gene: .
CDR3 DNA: TGTGCCAGCAGCTTGATTGGGGGGAACGAGCAGTACTTC
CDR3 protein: CASSLIGGNEQYF

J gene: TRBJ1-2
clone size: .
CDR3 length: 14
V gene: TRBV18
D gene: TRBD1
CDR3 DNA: TGTGCCAGCTCGTCACAGGGGACAGACTATGGCTACACCTTC
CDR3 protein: CASSSQGTDYGYTF

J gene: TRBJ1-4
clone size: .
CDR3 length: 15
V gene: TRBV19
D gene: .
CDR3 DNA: TGTGCCAGTAGTATTGGTAACAGCGGGAATGAAAAACTGTTTTTT
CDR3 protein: CASSIGNSGNEKLFF

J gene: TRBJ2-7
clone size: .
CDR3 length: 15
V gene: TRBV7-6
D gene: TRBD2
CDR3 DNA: TGTGCCAGCAGCTTCCGGACTAGCGGGGGCTACGAGCAGTACTTC
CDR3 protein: CASSFRTSGGYEQYF

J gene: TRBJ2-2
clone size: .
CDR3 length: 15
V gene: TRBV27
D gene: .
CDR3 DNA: TGTGCCAGCAGTTTAGAAGGGGTTAAGGGCGGGGAGCTGTTTTTT
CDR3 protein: CASSLEGVKGGELFF

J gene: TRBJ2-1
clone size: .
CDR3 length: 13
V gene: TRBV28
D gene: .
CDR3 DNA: TGTGCCAGCAGTTTAGGGCCTCCGAATGAGCAGTTCTTC
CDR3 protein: CASSLGPPNEQFF

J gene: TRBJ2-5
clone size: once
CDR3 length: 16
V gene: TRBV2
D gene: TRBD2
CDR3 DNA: TGTGCCAGCACCTCAAGCGGGGGGGCCTGGCAAGAGACCCAGTACTTC
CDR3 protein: CASTSSGGAWQETQYF

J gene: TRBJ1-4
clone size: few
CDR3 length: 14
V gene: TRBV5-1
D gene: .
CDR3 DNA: TGCGCCAGCAGCTTGACCGTCGGCGGTGAAAAACTGTTTTTT
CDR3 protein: CASSLTVGGEKLFF

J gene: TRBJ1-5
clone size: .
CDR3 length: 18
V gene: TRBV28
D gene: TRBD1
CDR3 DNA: TGTGCCAGCAGTTTATCAGGGTTTGGGACAGGGGGAATTAAGCCCCAGCATTTT
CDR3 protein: CASSLSGFGTGGIKPQHF

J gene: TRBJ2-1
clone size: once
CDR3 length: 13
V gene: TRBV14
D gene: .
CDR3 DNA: TGTGCCAGCAGCCGGGGGCCCTACAATGAGCAGTTCTTC
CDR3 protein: CASSRGPYNEQFF

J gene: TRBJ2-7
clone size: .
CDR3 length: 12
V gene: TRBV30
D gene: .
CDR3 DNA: TGTGCCTGGAGCCCCAGGGTCGCCGAGCAGTACTTC
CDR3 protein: CAWSPRVAEQYF

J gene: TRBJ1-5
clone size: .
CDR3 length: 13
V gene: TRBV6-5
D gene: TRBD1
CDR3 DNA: TGTGCCAGCAGAGACAGGGGCAATCAGCCCCAGCATTTT
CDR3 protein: CASRDRGNQPQHF

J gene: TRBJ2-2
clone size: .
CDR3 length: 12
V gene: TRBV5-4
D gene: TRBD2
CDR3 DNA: TGTGCCAGCGGCGGGGGGACCGGGGAGCTGTTTTTT
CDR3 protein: CASGGGTGELFF

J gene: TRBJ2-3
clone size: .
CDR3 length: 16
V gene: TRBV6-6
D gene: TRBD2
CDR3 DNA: TGTGCCAGCAGTTACTCGGGGCCCAGCGGGAGCCCTACGCAGTATTTT
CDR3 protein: CASSYSGPSGSPTQYF

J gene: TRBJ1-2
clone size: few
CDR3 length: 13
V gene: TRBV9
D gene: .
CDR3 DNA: TGTGCCAGCAGCGGACGGGTCGAGTATGGCTACACCTTC
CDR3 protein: CASSGRVEYGYTF

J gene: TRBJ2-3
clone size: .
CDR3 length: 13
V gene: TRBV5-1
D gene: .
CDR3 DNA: TGCGCCAGCAGCCCCATGGTGGACTCTACCGAGTATTTT
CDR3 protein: CASSPMVDSTEYF

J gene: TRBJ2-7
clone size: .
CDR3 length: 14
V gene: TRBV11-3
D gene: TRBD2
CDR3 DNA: TGTGCCAGCAGCTTAACAGCGGGGTACTACGAGCAGTACTTC
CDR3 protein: CASSLTAGYYEQYF

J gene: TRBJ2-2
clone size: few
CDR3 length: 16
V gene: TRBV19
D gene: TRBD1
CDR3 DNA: TGTGCCAGTAGGGTACAGGGGGCAGGGGACACCGGGGAGCTGTTTTTT
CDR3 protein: CASRVQGAGDTGELFF

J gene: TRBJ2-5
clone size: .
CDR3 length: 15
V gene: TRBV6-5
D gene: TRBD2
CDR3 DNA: TGTGCCAGCAGCCCCGGGAGGTCGCCGGCTGAGACCCAGTACTTC
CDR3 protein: CASSPGRSPAETQYF

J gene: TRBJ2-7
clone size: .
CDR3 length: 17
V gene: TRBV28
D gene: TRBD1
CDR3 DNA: TGTGCCAGCAGGACCTGGGGCGGACAGGGGGGCTCCTACGAGCAGTACTTC
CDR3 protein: CASRTWGGQGGSYEQYF

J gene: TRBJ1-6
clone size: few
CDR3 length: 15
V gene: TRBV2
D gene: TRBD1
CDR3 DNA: TGTGCCACGGCGACAGGGAGCTCCTATAATTCACCCCTCCACTTT
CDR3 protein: CATATGSSYNSPLHF

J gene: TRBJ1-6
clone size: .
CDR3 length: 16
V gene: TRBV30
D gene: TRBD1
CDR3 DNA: TGTGCCTCCCACAGGGGACCGACCTCCTATAATTCACCCCTCCACTTT
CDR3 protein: CASHRGPTSYNSPLHF

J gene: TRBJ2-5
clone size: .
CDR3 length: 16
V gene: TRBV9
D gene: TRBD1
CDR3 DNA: TGTGCCAGCAGCGTAGTTGGACAGGGGGTTTCAGAGACCCAGTACTTC
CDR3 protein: CASSVVGQGVSETQYF

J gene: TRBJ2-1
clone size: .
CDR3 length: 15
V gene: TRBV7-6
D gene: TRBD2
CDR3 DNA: TGTGCCAGCAGCTTAGGAGCGGGAGCGAGGAATGAGCAGTTCTTC
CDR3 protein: CASSLGAGARNEQFF

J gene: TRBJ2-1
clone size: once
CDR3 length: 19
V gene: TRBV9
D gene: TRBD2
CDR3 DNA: TGTGCCAGCAGCGTAGGGGCCCAGTGGCGGGAGAGCTCCTACAATGAGCAGTTCTTC
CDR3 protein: CASSVGAQWRESSYNEQFF

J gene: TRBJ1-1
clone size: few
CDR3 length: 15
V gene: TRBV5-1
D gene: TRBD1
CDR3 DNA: TGCGCCAGCAGCTTATATACAGGGGCTCGAGAAGGATATTTCTTT
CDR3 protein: CASSLYTGAREGYFF

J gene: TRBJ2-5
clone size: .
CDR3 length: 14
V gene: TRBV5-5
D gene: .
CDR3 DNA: TGTGCCAGCAGCCCGAGAGAGGGACAAGAGACCCAGTACTTC
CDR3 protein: CASSPREGQETQYF

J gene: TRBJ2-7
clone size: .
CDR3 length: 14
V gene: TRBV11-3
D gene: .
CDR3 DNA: TGTGCCAGCAGCTTAGATTTCAGGGGTGACGAGCAGTACTTC
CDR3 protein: CASSLDFRGDEQYF

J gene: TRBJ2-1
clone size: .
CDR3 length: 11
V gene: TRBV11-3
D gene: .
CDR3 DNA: TGTGCCAGCAGCCCAGACAATGAGCAGTTCTTC
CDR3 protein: CASSPDNEQFF

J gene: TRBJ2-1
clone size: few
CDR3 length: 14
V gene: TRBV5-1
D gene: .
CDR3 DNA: TGCGCCAGCAGCTGGCCGACTTCCTACAATGAGCAGTTCTTC
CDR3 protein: CASSWPTSYNEQFF

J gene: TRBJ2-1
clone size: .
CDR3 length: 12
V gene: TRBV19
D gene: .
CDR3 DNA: TGTGCCAGTAGTCGCGGGGCCACTGAGCAGTTCTTC
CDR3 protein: CASSRGATEQFF

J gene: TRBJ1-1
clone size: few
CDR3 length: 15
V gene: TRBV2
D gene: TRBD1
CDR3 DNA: TGTGCCAGCAGTTTGCACGGACAGGCGAACACTGAAGCTTTCTTT
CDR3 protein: CASSLHGQANTEAFF

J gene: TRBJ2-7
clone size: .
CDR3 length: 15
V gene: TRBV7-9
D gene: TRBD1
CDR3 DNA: TGTGCCAGCAGCTGGGCAGGACAGGGGGCAGCGGAGCAGTACTTC
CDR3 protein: CASSWAGQGAAEQYF

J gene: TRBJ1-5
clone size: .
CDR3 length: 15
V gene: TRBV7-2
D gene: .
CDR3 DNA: TGTGCCAGCAGCCCCTTGGCGGAGGTCAATCAGCCCCAGCATTTT
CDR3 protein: CASSPLAEVNQPQHF

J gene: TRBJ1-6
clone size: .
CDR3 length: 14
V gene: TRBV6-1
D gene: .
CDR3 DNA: TGTGCCACCCTTTCGGGTAACCTGAATTCACCCCTCCACTTT
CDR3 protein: CATLSGNLNSPLHF

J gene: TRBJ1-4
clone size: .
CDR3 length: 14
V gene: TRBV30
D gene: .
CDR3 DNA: TGTGCCTGGAGTCGGGTAGCAACTAATGAAAAACTGTTTTTT
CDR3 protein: CAWSRVATNEKLFF

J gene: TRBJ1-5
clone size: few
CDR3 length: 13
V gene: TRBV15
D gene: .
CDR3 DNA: TGTGCCACCGGATGGGAGAGAAATCAGCCCCAGCATTTT
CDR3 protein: CATGWERNQPQHF

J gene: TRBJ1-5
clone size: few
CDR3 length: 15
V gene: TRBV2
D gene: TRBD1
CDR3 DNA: TGTGCCAGCAGCCCCGCGGGACAGGGGAATCAGCCCCAGCATTTT
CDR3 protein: CASSPAGQGNQPQHF